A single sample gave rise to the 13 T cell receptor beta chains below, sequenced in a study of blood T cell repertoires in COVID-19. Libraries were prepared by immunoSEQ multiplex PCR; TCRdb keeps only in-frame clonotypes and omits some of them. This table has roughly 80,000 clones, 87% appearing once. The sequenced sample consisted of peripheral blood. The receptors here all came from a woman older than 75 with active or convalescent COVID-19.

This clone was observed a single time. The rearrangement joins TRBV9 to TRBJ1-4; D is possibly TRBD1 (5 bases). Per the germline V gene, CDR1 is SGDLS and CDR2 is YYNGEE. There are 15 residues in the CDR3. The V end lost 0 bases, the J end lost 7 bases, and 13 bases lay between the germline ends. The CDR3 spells CASSVARGVGEKLFF. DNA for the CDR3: TGTGCCAGCAGCGTAGCTCGGGGGGTGGGTGAAAAACTGTTTTTT.

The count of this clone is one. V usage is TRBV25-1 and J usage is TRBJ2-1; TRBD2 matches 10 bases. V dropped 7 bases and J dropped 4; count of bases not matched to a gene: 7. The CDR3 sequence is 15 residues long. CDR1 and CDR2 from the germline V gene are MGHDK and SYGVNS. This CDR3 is CASTDSGGPYNEQFF. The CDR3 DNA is TGTGCCAGCACCGATAGCGGGGGGCCTTACAATGAGCAGTTCTTC.

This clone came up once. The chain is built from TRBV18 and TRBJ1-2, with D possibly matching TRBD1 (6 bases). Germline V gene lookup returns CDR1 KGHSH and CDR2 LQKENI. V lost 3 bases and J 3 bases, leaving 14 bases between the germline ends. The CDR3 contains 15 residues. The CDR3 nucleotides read TGTGCCAGCTCACCGGGCCAGGGGTACGACTATGGCTACACCTTC. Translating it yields CASSPGQGYDYGYTF. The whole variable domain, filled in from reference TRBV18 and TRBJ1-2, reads NAGVMQNPRHLVRRRGQEARLRCSPMKGHSHVYWYRQLPEEGLKFMVYLQKENIIDESGMPKERFSAEFPKEGPSILRIQQVVRGDSAAYFCASSPGQGYDYGYTFGSGTRLTVV.

The CDR3 here is CASSLAGSGANNEQFF. CDR3 nucleotide sequence: TGTGCCAGCAGCTTAGCAGGTAGCGGGGCCAACAATGAGCAGTTCTTC. The V call is TRBV7-2, the J call TRBJ2-1; 8 bases match TRBD2. The CDR3 is made up of 16 amino acids. Per the germline V gene, CDR1 is SGHTA and CDR2 is FQGNSA. The ends lost 0 bases at V and 5 bases at J; junction bases unmatched: 6.

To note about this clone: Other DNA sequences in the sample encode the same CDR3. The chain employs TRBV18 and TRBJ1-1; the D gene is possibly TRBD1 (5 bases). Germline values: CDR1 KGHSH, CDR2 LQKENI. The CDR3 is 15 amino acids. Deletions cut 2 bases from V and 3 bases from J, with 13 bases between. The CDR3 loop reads CASSPSLGGDTEAFF. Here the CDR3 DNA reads TGTGCCAGCTCACCATCACTCGGGGGAGACACTGAAGCTTTCTTT.

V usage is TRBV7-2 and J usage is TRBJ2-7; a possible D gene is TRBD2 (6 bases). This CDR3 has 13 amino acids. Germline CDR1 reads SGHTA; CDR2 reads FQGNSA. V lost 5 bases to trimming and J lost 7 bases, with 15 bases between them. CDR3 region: CASSVETRGEQYF. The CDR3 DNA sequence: TGTGCCAGCAGCGTCGAGACTAGGGGTGAGCAGTACTTC.

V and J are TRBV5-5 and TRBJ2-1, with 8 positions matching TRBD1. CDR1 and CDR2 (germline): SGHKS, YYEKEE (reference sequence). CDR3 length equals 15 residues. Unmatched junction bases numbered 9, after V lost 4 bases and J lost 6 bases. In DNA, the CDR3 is TGTGCCAGCAGCGGTACCGGGACAGGCTCCAATGAGCAGTTCTTC. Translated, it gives CASSGTGTGSNEQFF. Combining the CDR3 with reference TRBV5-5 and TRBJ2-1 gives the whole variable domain DAGVTQSPTHLIKTRGQQVTLRCSPISGHKSVSWYQQVLGQGPQFIFQYYEKEERGRGNFPDRFSARQFPNYSSELNVNALLLGDSALYLCASSGTGTGSNEQFFGPGTRLTVL.

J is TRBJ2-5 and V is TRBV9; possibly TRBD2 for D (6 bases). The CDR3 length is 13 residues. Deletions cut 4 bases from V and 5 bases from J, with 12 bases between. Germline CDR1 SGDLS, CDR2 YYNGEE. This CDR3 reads CASSPDGGETQYF. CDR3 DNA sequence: TGTGCCAGCAGCCCGGACGGAGGGGAGACCCAGTACTTC.

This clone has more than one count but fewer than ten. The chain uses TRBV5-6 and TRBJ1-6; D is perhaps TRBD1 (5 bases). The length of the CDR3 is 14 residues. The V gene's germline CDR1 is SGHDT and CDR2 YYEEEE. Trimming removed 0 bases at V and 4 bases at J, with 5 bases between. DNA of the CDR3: TGTGCCAGCAGCTTGGCAGGGTATAATTCACCCCTCCACTTT. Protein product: CASSLAGYNSPLHF.

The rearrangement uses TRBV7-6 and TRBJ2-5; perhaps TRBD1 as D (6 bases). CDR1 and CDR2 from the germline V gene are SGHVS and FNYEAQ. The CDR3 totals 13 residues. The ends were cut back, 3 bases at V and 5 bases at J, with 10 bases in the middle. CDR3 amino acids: CASSFGRGETQYF. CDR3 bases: TGTGCCAGCAGCTTCGGTAGGGGGGAGACCCAGTACTTC.

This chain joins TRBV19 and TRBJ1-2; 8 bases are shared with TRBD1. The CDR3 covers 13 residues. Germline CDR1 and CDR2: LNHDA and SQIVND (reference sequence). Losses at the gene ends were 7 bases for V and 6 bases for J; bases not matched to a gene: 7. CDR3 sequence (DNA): TGTGCCAGTACCTTTACAGGGGGGAATGGCTACACCTTC. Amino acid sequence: CASTFTGGNGYTF. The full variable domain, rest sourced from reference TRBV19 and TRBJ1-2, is DGGITQSPKYLFRKEGQNVTLSCEQNLNHDAMYWYRQDPGQGLRLIYYSQIVNDFQKGDIAEGYSVSREKKESFPLTVTSAQKNPTAFYLCASTFTGGNGYTFGSGTRLTVV.

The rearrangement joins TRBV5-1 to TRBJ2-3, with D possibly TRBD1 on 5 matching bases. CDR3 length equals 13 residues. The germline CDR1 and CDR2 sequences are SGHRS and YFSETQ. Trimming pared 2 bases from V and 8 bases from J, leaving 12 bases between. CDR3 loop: CASSFTEQGTQYF. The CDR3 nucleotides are TGCGCCAGCAGCTTTACAGAGCAGGGTACGCAGTATTTT.

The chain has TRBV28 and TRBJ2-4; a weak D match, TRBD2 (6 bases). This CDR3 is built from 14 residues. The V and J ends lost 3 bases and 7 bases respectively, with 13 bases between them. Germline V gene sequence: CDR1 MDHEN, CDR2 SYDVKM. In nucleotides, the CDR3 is TGTGCCAGCAGTTTTGGGGGGACGATTAACATTCAGTACTTC. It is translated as CASSFGGTINIQYF.